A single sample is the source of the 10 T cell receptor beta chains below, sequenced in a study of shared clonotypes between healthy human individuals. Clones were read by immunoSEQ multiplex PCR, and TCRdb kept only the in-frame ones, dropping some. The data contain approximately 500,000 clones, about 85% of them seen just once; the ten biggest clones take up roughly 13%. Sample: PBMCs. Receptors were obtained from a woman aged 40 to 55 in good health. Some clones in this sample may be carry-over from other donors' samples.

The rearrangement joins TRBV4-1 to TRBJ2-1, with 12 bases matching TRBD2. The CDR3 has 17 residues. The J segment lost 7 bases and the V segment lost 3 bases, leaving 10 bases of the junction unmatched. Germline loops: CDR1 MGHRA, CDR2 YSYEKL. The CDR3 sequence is CASSQGLAGRRGNEQFF. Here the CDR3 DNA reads TGCGCCAGCAGCCAGGGACTAGCGGGCAGAAGGGGGAATGAGCAGTTCTTC.

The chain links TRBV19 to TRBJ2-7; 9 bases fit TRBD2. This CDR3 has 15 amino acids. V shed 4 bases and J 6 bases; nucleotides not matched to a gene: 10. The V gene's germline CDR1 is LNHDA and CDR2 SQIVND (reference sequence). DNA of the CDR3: TGTGCCAGTAGTACACCGGGACTAGCAGCAGCCGAGCAGTACTTC. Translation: CASSTPGLAAAEQYF.

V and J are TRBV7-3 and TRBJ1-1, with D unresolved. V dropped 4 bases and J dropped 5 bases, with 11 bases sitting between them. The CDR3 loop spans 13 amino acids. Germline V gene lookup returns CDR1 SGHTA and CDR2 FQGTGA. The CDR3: CASSSAPGTEAFF. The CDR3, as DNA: TGTGCCAGCAGCTCAGCCCCTGGGACTGAAGCTTTCTTT. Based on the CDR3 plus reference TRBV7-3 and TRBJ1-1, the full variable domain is GAGVSQTPSNKVTEKGKYVELRCDPISGHTALYWYRQSLGQGPEFLIYFQGTGAADDSGLPNDRFFAVRPEGSVSTLKIQRTERGDSAVYLCASSSAPGTEAFFGQGTRLTVV.

The CDR3 protein is CASRETGTPLYGYTF. For the CDR3, the DNA is TGTGCCAGCAGAGAAACCGGGACACCATTGTATGGCTACACCTTC. This sequence joins TRBV6-1 and TRBJ1-2; D is perhaps TRBD1 (6 bases). This CDR3 is 15 amino acids long. Germline V gene sequence: CDR1 MNHNS, CDR2 SASEGT. Trimming pared 6 bases from V and 5 bases from J, leaving 19 bases between.

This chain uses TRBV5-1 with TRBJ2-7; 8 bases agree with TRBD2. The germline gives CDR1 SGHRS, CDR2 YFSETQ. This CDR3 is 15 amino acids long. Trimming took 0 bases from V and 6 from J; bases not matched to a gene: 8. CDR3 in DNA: TGCGCCAGCAGCTTGGCCGTAGCGGGATCTGGCGAGCAGTACTTC. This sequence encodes CASSLAVAGSGEQYF.

The CDR3 spells CASSYSMNNYGYTF. For the CDR3, the DNA is TGTGCCAGCAGTTACTCGATGAATAACTATGGCTACACCTTC. V gene TRBV6-5 combines with J gene TRBJ1-2; no firm D call. Germline CDR1 and CDR2: MNHEY and SVGAGI. V lost 0 bases and J lost 1, with 6 bases in between. The CDR3 sequence is 14 residues long.

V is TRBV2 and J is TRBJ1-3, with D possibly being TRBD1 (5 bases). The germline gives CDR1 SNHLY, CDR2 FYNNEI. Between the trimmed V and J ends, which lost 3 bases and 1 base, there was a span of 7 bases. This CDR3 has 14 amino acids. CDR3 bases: TGTGCCAGCAGTGACAGGGCTTCTGGAAACACCATATATTTT. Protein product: CASSDRASGNTIYF.

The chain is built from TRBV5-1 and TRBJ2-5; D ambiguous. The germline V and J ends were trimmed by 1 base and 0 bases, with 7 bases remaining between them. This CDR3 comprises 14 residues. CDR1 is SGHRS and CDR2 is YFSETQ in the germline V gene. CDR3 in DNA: TGCGCCAGCAGCTTGTCCGGGCACCAAGAGACCCAGTACTTC. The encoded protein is CASSLSGHQETQYF.

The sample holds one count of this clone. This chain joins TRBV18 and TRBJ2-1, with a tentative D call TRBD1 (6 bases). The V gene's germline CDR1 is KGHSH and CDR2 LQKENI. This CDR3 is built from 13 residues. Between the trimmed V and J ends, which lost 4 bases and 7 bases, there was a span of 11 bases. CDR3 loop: CASSLSGENEQFF. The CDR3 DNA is TGTGCCAGCTCACTTTCAGGGGAAAATGAGCAGTTCTTC.

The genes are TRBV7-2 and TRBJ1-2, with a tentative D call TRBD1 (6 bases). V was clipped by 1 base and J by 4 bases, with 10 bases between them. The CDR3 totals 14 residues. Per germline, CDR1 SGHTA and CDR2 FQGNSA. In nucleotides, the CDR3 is TGTGCCAGCAGCTTAGGAAGGGGGGGCTATGGCTACACCTTC. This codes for CASSLGRGGYGYTF.